The T cell receptor (beta chain) under discussion was sequenced for a study of cytomegalovirus exposure and HLA in healthy donors. In the PCR, 60 Vbeta and 13 Jbeta primers were used. Profiled with immunoSEQ multiplex PCR; TCRdb holds only in-frame clones, not every one. The sample shows about 190,000 clones, approximately 84% of them seen only once. The V end was cut by 5 bases, the J end by 8 bases, with 12 bases between. Germline CDR1 is SGHAT and CDR2 is FQNNGV. The CDR3 extends over 12 amino acids. Remarks on this clone: Its antigen is unknown.

Study-level findings and limits: Some segments of the V type, notably TRBV6-2 and TRBV6-3, were excluded as indistinguishable.

The sequence was obtained from a man between 45 and 60 years old in good health and CMV-seronegative. The V and J genes are TRBV11-2 and TRBJ1-2; unclear D gene. Material for sequencing was PBMCs. CDR3 loop: CASSLEQRGYTF. CDR3 coding DNA: TGTGCCAGCAGCCTTGAACAGAGAGGCTACACCTTC.